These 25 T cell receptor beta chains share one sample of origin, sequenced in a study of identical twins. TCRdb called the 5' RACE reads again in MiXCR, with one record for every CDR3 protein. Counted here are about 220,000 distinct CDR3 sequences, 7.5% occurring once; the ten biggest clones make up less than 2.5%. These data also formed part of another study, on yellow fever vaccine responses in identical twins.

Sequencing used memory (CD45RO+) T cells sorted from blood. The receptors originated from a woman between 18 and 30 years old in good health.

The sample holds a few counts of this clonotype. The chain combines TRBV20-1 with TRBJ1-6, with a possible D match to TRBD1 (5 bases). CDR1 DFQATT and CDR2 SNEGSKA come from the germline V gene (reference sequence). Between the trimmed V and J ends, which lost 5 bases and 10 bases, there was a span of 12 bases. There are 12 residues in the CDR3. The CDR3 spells CSAGDSQSPLHF. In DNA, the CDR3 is TGCAGTGCTGGGGACTCACAGTCACCCCTCCACTTT.

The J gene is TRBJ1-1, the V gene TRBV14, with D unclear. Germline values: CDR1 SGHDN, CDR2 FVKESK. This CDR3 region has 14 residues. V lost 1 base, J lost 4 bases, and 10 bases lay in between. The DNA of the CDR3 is TGTGCCAGCAGCCAAGGCCACCGGCTCACTGAAGCTTTCTTT. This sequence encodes CASSQGHRLTEAFF.

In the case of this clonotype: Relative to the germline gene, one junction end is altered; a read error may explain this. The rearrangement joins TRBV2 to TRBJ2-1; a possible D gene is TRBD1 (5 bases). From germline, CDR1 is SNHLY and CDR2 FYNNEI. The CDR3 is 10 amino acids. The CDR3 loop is CASRADRQFF. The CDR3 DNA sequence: TGTGCTAGCAGGGCCGACCGTCAGTTCTTC. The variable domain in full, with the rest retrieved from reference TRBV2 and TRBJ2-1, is EPEVTQTPSHQVTQMGQEVILRCVPISNHLYFYWYRQILGQKVEFLVSFYNNEISEKSEIFDDQFSVERPDGSNFTLKIRSTKLEDSAMYFCASRADRQFFGPGTRLTVL.

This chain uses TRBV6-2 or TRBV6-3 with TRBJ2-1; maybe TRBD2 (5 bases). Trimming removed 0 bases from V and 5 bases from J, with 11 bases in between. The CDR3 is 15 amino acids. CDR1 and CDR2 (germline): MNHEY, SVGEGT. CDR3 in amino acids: CASSYSGAKHNEQFF. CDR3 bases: TGTGCCAGCAGTTACTCGGGAGCCAAACACAATGAGCAGTTCTTC.

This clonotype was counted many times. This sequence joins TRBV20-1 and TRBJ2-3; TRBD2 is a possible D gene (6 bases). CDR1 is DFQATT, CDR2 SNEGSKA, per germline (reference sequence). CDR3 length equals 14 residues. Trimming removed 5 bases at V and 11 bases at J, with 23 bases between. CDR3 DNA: TGCAGTGCTGGGAGGCTACCGTCACAGACTGTGCAGTATTTT. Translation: CSAGRLPSQTVQYF.

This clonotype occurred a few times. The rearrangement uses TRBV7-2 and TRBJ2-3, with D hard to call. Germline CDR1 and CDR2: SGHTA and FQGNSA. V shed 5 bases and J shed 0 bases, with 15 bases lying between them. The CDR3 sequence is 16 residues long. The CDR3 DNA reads TGTGCCAGCAGCCCTACTCGTGGCCTTAGCACAGATACGCAGTATTTT. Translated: CASSPTRGLSTDTQYF.

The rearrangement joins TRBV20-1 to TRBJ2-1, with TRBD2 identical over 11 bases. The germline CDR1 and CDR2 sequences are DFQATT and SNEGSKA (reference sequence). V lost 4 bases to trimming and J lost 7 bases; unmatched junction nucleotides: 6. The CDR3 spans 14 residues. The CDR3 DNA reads TGCAGTGCTAAACCGGGACTAGCGGCGAATGAGCAGTTCTTC. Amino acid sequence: CSAKPGLAANEQFF.

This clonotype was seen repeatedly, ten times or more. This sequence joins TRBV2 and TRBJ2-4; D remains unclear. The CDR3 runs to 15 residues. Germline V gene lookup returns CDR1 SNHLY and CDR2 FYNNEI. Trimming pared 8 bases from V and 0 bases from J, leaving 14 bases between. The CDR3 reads CASLSQSVAKNIQYF. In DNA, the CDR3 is TGTGCCAGCCTAAGCCAAAGTGTAGCCAAAAACATTCAGTACTTC.

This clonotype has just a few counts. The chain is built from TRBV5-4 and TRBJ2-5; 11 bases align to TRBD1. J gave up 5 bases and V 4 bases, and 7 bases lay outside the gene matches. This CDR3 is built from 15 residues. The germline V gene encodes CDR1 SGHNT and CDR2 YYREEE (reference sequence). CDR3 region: CASSPRTGGAETQYF. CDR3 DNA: TGTGCCAGCAGCCCCCGGACAGGGGGCGCGGAGACCCAGTACTTC.

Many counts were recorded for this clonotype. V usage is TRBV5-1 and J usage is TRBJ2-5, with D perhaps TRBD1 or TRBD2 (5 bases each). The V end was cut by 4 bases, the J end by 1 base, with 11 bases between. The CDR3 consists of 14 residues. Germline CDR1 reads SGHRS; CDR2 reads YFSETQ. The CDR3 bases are TGCGCCAGCAGCAAGGACGGGACCCAAGAGACCCAGTACTTC. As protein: CASSKDGTQETQYF.

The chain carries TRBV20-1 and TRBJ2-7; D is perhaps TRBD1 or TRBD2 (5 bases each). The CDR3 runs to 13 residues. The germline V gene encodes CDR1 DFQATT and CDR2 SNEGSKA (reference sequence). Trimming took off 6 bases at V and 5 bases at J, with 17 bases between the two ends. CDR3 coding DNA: TGCAGTGCCGAGGGGCGGGTTCTCAACGAGCAGTACTTC. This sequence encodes CSAEGRVLNEQYF.

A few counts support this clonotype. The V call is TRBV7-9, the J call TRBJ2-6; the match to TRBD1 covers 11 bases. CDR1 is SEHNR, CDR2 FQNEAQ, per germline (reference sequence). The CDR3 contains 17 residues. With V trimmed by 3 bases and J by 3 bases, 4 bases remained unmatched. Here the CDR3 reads CASSFGQGASGANVLTF. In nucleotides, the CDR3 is TGTGCCAGCAGCTTTGGACAGGGGGCTAGTGGGGCCAACGTCCTGACTTTC. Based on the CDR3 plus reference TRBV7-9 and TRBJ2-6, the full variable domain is DTGVSQNPRHKITKRGQNVTFRCDPISEHNRLYWYRQTLGQGPEFLTYFQNEAQLEKSRLLSDRFSAERPKGSFSTLEIQRTEQGDSAMYLCASSFGQGASGANVLTFGAGSRLTVL.

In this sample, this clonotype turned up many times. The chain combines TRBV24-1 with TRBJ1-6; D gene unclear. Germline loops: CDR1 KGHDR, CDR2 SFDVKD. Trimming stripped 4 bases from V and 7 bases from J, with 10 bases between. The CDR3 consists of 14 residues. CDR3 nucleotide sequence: TGTGCCACCAGTGAGTCACCTAGGAATTCACCCCTCCACTTT. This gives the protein CATSESPRNSPLHF.

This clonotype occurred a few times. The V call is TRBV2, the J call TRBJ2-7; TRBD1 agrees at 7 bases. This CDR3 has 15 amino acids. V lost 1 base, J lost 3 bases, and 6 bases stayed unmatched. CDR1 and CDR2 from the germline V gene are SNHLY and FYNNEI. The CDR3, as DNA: TGTGCCAGCAGTGAAGGGGACAGCCGACACTACGAGCAGTACTTC. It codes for CASSEGDSRHYEQYF.

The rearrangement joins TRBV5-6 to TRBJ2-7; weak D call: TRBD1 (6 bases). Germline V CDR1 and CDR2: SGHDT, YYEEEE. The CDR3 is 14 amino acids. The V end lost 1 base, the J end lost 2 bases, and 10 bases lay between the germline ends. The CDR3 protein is CASSLYRAAYEQYF. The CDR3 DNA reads TGTGCCAGCAGCTTGTACAGGGCGGCCTACGAGCAGTACTTC.

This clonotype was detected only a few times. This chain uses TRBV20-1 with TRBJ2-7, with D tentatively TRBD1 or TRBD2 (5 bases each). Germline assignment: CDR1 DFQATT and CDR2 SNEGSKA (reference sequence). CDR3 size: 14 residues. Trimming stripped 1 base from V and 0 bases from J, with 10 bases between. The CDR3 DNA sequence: TGCAGTGCTAGAGCTTGGGACCACTCCTACGAGCAGTACTTC. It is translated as CSARAWDHSYEQYF.

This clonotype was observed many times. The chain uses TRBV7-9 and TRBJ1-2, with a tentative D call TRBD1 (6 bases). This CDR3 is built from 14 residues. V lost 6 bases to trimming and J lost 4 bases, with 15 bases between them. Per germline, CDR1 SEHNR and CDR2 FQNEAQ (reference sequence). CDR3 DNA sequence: TGTGCCAGCAGGGTAGGCGGGGGCCTCTATGGCTACACCTTC. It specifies CASRVGGGLYGYTF.

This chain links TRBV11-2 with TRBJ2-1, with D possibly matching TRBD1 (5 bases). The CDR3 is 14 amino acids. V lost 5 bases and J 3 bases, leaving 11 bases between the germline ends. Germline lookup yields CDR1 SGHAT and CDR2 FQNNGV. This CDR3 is CASSPGLRYNEQFF. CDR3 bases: TGTGCCAGCAGCCCAGGGTTGCGCTACAATGAGCAGTTCTTC.

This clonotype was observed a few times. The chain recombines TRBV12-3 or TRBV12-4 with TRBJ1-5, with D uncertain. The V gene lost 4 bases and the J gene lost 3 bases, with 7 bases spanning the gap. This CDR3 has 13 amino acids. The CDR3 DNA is TGTGCCAGCAGTTACGGGGTCAATCAGCCCCAGCATTTT. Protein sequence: CASSYGVNQPQHF.

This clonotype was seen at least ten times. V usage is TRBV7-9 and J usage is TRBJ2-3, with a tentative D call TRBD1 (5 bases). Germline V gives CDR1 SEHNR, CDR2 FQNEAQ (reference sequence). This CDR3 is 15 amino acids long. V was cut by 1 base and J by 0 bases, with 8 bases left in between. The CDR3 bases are TGTGCCAGCAGCTTAGGATCAGGGAGCACAGATACGCAGTATTTT. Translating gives CASSLGSGSTDTQYF.

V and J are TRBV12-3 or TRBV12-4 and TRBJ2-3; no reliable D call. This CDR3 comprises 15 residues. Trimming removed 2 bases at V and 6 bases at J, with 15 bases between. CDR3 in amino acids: CASSLSLREGDTQYF. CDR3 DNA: TGTGCCAGCAGTTTATCCCTTAGGGAAGGCGATACGCAGTATTTT.

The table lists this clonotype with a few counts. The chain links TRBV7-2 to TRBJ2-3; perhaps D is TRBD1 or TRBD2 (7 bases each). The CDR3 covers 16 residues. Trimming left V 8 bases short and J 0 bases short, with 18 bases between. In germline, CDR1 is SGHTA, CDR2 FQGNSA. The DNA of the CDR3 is TGTGCCAGCTCGCCAGGGGGGGCTTCTAGCACAGATACGCAGTATTTT. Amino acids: CASSPGGASSTDTQYF.

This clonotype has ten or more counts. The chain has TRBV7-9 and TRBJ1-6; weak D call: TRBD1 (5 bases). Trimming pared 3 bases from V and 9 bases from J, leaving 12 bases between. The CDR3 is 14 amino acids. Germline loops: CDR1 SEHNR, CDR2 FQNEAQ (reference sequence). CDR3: CASSFPTEGSPLHF. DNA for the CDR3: TGTGCCAGCAGCTTCCCGACAGAAGGTTCACCCCTCCACTTT.

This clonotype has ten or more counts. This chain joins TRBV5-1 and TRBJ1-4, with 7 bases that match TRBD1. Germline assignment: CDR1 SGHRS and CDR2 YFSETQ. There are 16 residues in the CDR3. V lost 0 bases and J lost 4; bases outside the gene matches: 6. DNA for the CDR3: TGCGCCAGCAGCTTGGTGTTGGGACAGAGTAATGAAAAACTGTTTTTT. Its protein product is CASSLVLGQSNEKLFF.

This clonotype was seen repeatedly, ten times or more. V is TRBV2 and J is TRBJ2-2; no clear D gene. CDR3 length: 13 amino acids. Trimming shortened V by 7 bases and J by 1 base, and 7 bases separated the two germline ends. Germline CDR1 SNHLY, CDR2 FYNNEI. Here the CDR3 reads CASNSWNTGELFF. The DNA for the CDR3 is TGTGCCAGCAATTCGTGGAACACCGGGGAGCTGTTTTTT.